This T cell receptor beta chain stems from a study of T cells in Graves' hyperthyroidism and ophthalmopathy. Germline loops: CDR1 SGHTA, CDR2 FQGTGA. This CDR3 is 22 amino acids long. V lost 2 bases, J lost 0 bases, and 22 bases stayed unmatched. TCR beta CDR3 region amplification was performed from RNA transcripts. HTBI primers were used for first-round RT-PCR of the TCR CDR3. TCRdb re-derived calls from the multiplex PCR reads in MiXCR, one entry per CDR3 protein. The sample holds 250,000 to 300,000 distinct CDR3 sequences; approximately 18% are singletons and the top ten take approximately 37%. Uncontrolled infection, other autoimmune disease, pregnancy or lactation led to exclusion. Diagnostic decisions used clinical symptoms, serum thyroxine and TRAb, thyroid ultrasound and orbital computed tomography. PBMCs were sourced from approximately 9 ml fresh peripheral blood.

V and J are TRBV7-3 and TRBJ1-3; TRBD1 agrees at 7 bases. The sample comprised blood. The clonotype comes from a man aged 50 or older with Graves' ophthalmopathy. This chain's CDR3 is CASSLATGQDPLKFTSGNTIYF. The CDR3 nucleotides are TGTGCCAGCAGCTTAGCGACAGGGCAGGATCCGCTCAAATTCACCTCTGGAAACACCATATATTTT.